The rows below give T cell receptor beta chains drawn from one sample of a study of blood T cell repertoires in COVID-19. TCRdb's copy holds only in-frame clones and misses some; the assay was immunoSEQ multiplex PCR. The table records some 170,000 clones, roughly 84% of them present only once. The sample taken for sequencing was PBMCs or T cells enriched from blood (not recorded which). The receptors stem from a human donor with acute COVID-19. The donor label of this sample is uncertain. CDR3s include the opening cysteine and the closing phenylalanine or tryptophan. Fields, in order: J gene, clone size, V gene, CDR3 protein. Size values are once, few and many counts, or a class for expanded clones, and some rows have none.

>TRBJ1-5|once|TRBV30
CAWSSLYSNQPQHF
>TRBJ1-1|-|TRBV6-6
CASSPDRRTEAFF
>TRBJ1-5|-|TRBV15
CATSRSPLRTVNNQPQHF
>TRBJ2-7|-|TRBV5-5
CASSLQTGTYEQYF
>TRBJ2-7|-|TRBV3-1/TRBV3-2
CASSPTGAYEQYF
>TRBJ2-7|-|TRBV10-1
CASSERTASYEQYF
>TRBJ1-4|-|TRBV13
CASSLLSGTGGGKLFF
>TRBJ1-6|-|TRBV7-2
CASSLLNSPLHF
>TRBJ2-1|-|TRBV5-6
CASSPQTGNYNEQFF
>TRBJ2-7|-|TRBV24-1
CATSDATGGGYEQYF
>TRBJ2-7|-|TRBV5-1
CASSLGYGAGPKDEQYF
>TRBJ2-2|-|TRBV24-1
CATSDATGTGNTGELFF
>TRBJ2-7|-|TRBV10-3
CAISELSGGSYEQYF
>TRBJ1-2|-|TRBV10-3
CAITADRDHGYTF
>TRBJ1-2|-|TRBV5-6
CASSLTQGGSYTF
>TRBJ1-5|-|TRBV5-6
CASSLEGQTDQPQHF
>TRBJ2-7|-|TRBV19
CASSSGTAYEQYF
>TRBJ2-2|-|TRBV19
CASSASLAGGYGELFF
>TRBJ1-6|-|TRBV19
CASIGTGGVNSPLHF
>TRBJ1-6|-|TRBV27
CASSFREGTAYNSPLHF
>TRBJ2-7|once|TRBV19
CASSSGTSGGEQYF
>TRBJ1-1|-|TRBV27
CASSLFRGTNTEAFF
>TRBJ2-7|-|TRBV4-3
CASSQDVANYEQYF
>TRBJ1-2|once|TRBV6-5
CASSNGQPPYGYTF
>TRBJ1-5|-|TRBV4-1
CASSQDRSGGQPQHF
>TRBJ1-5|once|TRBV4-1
CASSQRQASNQPQHF
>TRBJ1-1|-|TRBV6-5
CAIGGSGVNTEAFF
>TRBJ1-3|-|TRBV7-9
CASSLAIASGNTIYF
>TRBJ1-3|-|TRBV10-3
CAISESAVPSGNTIYF
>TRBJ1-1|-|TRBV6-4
CASRETGNTEAFF
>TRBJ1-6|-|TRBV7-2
CASSPEGGIGSPLHF
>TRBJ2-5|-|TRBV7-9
CASSFGTRQETQYF
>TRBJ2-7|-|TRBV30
CAWSVQGLGEQYF
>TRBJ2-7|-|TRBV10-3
CAISEQRYEQYF
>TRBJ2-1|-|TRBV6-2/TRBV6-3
CASSGQGGNEQFF
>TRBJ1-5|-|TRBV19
CASSQGQGIDQPQHF
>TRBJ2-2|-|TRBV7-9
CASSPQGADGELFF
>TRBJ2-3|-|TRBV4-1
CASSQNPRNTQYF
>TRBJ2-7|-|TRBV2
CASSGRQTYEQYF
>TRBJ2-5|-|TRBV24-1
CATSGGVKETQYF
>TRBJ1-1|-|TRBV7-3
CASSSTGNTEAFF
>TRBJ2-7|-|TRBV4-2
CASSHSPSGGYEQYF
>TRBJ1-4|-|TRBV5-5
CASSSPTGTEKLFF
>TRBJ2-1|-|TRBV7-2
CASSRSGDNEQFF
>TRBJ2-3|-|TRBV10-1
CASSDHRSTDTQYF
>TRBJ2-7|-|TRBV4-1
CASSPFGGREQYF
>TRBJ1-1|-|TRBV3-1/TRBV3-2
CASSQRRGTGGMNTEAFF
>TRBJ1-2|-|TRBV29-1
CSVDIGLDLGGYTF
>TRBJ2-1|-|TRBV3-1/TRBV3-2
CASSQDYGGLYNEQFF
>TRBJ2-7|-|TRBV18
CASSPTGGFEQYF
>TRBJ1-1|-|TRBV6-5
CASRPKANRTEAFF
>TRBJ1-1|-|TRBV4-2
CASSQGLSVGDTEAFF
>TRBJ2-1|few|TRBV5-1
CASSLFAGLMNNEQFF
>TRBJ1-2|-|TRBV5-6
CASSRDMDLSHTF